Shown below are 4 T cell receptor beta chains from a single sample sequenced in a study of shared clonotypes between healthy human individuals. Sequencing used immunoSEQ multiplex PCR; TCRdb keeps in-frame clones, though not all of them. The sample lists more than 200,000 clones, 65% to 70% occurring once. Input material: memory CD4+ T cells sorted from blood. The subset denotes: CD45RA-negative fraction. The source of these receptors is a man aged 30 to 45 in good health.

This clone was seen only once. The rearrangement joins TRBV7-9 to TRBJ2-3, with 9 bases aligning to TRBD2. Losses at the gene ends were 4 bases for V and 3 bases for J; bases not matched to a gene: 11. Germline CDR1 SEHNR, CDR2 FQNEAQ (reference sequence). The CDR3 is 17 residues long. The DNA for the CDR3 is TGTGCCAGCAGCTCGGGACACTATAGCGGGAGAACAGATACGCAGTATTTT. It translates to CASSSGHYSGRTDTQYF.

This chain connects TRBV28 to TRBJ2-1; 7 nucleotides align to TRBD1. Germline CDR1 reads MDHEN; CDR2 reads SYDVKM. The CDR3 contains 15 residues. The V segment lost 4 bases and the J segment 0 bases; nucleotides outside the gene matches: 3. CDR3 loop: CASSYRGGSYNEQFF. The CDR3 nucleotides are TGTGCCAGCAGTTACAGGGGTGGCTCCTACAATGAGCAGTTCTTC.

This clone was detected only a few times. The sample contains more than one DNA sequence encoding this CDR3. This chain links TRBV18 with TRBJ2-5, with D possibly TRBD2 on 5 matching bases. V was cut by 1 base and J by 5 bases, with 5 bases left in between. The V gene's germline CDR1 is KGHSH and CDR2 LQKENI. There are 12 residues in the CDR3. The CDR3 region has the DNA TGTGCCAGCTCACCACGGAGGGAGACCCAGTACTTC. Its protein is CASSPRRETQYF.

The genes are TRBV9 and TRBJ2-7; no clear D. Trimming took off 3 bases at V and 6 bases at J, with 19 bases between the two ends. From germline, CDR1 is SGDLS and CDR2 YYNGEE. The CDR3 totals 15 residues. The CDR3 loop reads CASSATSNAFTEQYF. The CDR3 DNA follows: TGTGCCAGCAGCGCCACTTCGAACGCTTTTACCGAGCAGTACTTC.